One and the same sample provided the 29 T cell receptor beta chains below, sequenced in a study of cytomegalovirus exposure and HLA in healthy donors. PCR amplification relied on 60 Vbeta primers (plus 13 Jbeta primers). Clones were sequenced by immunoSEQ multiplex PCR, and TCRdb holds only the in-frame ones, with some missing. The sample lists 87,000 or so clones, approximately 80% occurring once. Source material: PBMCs. These receptors came from a middle-aged woman in good health and CMV-seronegative.

The rearrangement joins TRBV5-6 to TRBJ2-7; TRBD1 might be the D (5 bases). V gave up 0 bases and J gave up 3 bases, with 10 bases separating them. Germline V lookup: CDR1 SGHDT, CDR2 YYEEEE. The CDR3 contains 14 residues. The CDR3 DNA is TGTGCCAGCAGCTTGGGGGGCGCTGGCTACGAGCAGTACTTC. Its protein is CASSLGGAGYEQYF.

V is TRBV28 and J is TRBJ1-2; D is undetermined. Trimming stripped 3 bases from V and 3 bases from J, with 11 bases between. Per the germline V gene, CDR1 is MDHEN and CDR2 is SYDVKM. The CDR3 runs 14 residues. The CDR3 nucleotides read TGTGCCAGCAGTTTTACGGGAACAGACTATGGCTACACCTTC. The encoded protein is CASSFTGTDYGYTF.

The chain is built from TRBV9 and TRBJ2-2; TRBD2 might be the D (6 bases). This CDR3 comprises 16 residues. Trimming shortened V by 1 base and J by 5 bases, and 15 bases separated the two germline ends. Germline lookup yields CDR1 SGDLS and CDR2 YYNGEE. The CDR3 loop reads CASSVSQERGTGELFF. In nucleotides, the CDR3 is TGTGCCAGCAGCGTATCGCAAGAACGGGGGACCGGGGAGCTGTTTTTT.

This clone was seen only a few times. The chain links TRBV5-1 to TRBJ2-1; weak D call: TRBD1 (5 bases). The CDR3 loop spans 18 amino acids. The germline CDR1 and CDR2 sequences are SGHRS and YFSETQ. V lost 1 base and J lost 9, with 26 bases in between. The CDR3 loop is CASSLSLVVGNGDSEQFF. Written as DNA, the CDR3 is TGCGCCAGCAGCTTGTCATTGGTAGTTGGGAATGGAGACAGTGAGCAGTTCTTC.

This chain joins TRBV7-9 and TRBJ1-2; 8 positions match TRBD1. Germline CDR1 reads SEHNR; CDR2 reads FQNEAQ (reference sequence). This CDR3 is 14 amino acids long. The trim removed 4 bases at V and 10 bases at J, leaving 11 bases unmatched. In DNA form, the CDR3 reads TGTGCCAGCAGCTCACCAGGGGGCGGGCAGCACTACACCTTC. Translating gives CASSSPGGGQHYTF.

The chain joins TRBV5-1 to TRBJ1-4, with D perhaps matching TRBD1 (5 bases). Looked up from germline, CDR1 is SGHRS and CDR2 is YFSETQ. The CDR3 is 13 amino acids. Trimming shortened V by 4 bases and J by 7 bases, and 11 bases separated the two germline ends. The CDR3 is CASSNGGGEKLFF. CDR3 bases: TGCGCCAGCAGCAATGGGGGGGGTGAAAAACTGTTTTTT.

The rearrangement joins TRBV6-5 to TRBJ1-2, with 10 bases identical to TRBD1. Trimming at V came to 6 bases and at J to 7 bases, leaving 8 bases not matched to a gene. The CDR3 is 14 amino acids. Germline-derived CDR1 and CDR2 are MNHEY and SVGAGI. The CDR3 DNA is TGTGCCAGCAGCCCACTGACAGGGGGCATTGGCTACACCTTC. It codes for CASSPLTGGIGYTF.

The chain's CDR3 is CASSMAQGTGELFF. Written as DNA, the CDR3 is TGTGCCAGTAGTATGGCCCAGGGGACCGGGGAGCTGTTTTTT. V is TRBV19 and J is TRBJ2-2; D possibly corresponds to TRBD1 (6 bases). Germline-derived CDR1 and CDR2 are LNHDA and SQIVND (reference sequence). This CDR3 contains 14 residues. Deletions cut 3 bases from V and 5 bases from J, with 10 bases between.

The chain uses TRBV6-5 and TRBJ1-1, with 7 bases lining up with TRBD1. The germline V gene has CDR1 MNHEY and CDR2 SVGAGI. There are 13 residues in the CDR3. The V segment lost 0 bases and the J segment 7 bases; nucleotides outside the gene matches: 2. CDR3 loop: CASSYSRTGEAFF. The CDR3 DNA follows: TGTGCCAGCAGTTACTCTCGGACAGGTGAAGCTTTCTTT.

The gene calls are TRBV10-3 and TRBJ1-1; 9 bases map to TRBD1. Germline trimming cut 6 bases from V and 3 bases from J; bases unmatched to any gene: 2. The CDR3 is 13 amino acids. Germline values: CDR1 ENHRY, CDR2 SYGVKD. Here the CDR3 reads CAIRGQGDTEAFF. In DNA form, the CDR3 reads TGTGCCATCAGGGGACAGGGAGACACTGAAGCTTTCTTT.

Note on this clone: The identical CDR3 is also encoded by other nucleotide sequences in the sample. The genes are TRBV6-6 and TRBJ1-1; D is possibly TRBD1 (6 bases). CDR3 length: 14 amino acids. In germline, CDR1 is MNHNY, CDR2 SVGAGI (reference sequence). The V end was cut by 6 bases, the J end by 0 bases, with 11 bases between. CDR3 amino acids: CASRTEGVNTEAFF. The CDR3 DNA follows: TGTGCCAGCAGGACCGAGGGGGTGAACACTGAAGCTTTCTTT.

This chain links TRBV7-3 with TRBJ2-2; 11 bases line up with TRBD2. Germline trimming cut 5 bases from V and 5 bases from J; bases unmatched to any gene: 4. The CDR3 is 15 amino acids. Germline assignment: CDR1 SGHTA and CDR2 FQGTGA. The CDR3 nucleotides are TGTGCCAGCAGCCATGCTAGCGGGGGGACCGGGGAGCTGTTTTTT. This sequence encodes CASSHASGGTGELFF.

The chain uses TRBV5-1 and TRBJ2-5; 8 bases match TRBD1. This CDR3 is 14 amino acids long. CDR1 is SGHRS and CDR2 is YFSETQ in the germline V gene. The trim removed 6 bases at V and 7 bases at J, leaving 11 bases unmatched. The CDR3 protein is CASTTDRVAGTQYF. The CDR3 DNA sequence: TGCGCCAGCACAACGGACAGGGTGGCGGGGACCCAGTACTTC.

This sequence joins TRBV15 and TRBJ2-5, with a tentative D call TRBD1 (7 bases). The DNA end favors TRBJ2-7, so the J call may be wrong. Germline V gene sequence: CDR1 LNHNV, CDR2 YYDKDF (reference sequence). This CDR3 has 14 residues. CDR3 DNA sequence: TGTGCCACCAGCAACCAGGGGGGCCCCTACGAGCAGTACTTC. Its translation: CATSNQGGPYEQYF.

The rearrangement links TRBV30 to TRBJ1-5; 9 bases align to TRBD1. J was trimmed by 6 bases and V by 0 bases; bases with no gene match: 15. In germline, CDR1 is GTSNPN, CDR2 SVGIG (reference sequence). The CDR3 length is 18 residues. In DNA form, the CDR3 reads TGTGCCTGGAGTGTACTAGGAACAGGGGGCGCCAGGGGTCAGCCCCAGCATTTT. It codes for CAWSVLGTGGARGQPQHF.

The gene calls are TRBV27 and TRBJ1-2; D possibly corresponds to TRBD1 (5 bases). The CDR3 runs to 20 residues. Trimming took 0 bases from V and 0 from J, leaving 23 bases between them. The germline V gene has CDR1 MNHEY and CDR2 SMNVEV (reference sequence). The CDR3 DNA follows: TGTGCCAGCAGTTTATCGGGGGGAAGATTACAGGTCTTGTCTAACTATGGCTACACCTTC. Amino acid sequence: CASSLSGGRLQVLSNYGYTF.

This clone has only one observation. The chain combines TRBV5-6 with TRBJ2-1; D is uncertain. V lost 6 bases and J lost 4, with 8 bases in between. The CDR3 has 12 amino acids. Germline CDR1 is SGHDT and CDR2 is YYEEEE. CDR3 DNA: TGTGCCAGCACCTACGGTTACAATGAGCAGTTCTTC. This encodes CASTYGYNEQFF.

The chain joins TRBV6-1 to TRBJ2-1; TRBD1 is a possible D gene (5 bases). The CDR3 extends over 15 amino acids. Between the trimmed V and J ends, which lost 6 bases and 2 bases, there was a span of 14 bases. Per the germline V gene, CDR1 is MNHNS and CDR2 is SASEGT. CDR3 protein: CASRDQGLTYNEQFF. For the CDR3, the DNA is TGTGCCAGCAGGGATCAGGGATTGACCTACAATGAGCAGTTCTTC.

The chain is built from TRBV2 and TRBJ2-5; no clear D. Germline-derived CDR1 and CDR2 are SNHLY and FYNNEI. V lost 7 bases and J lost 4, with 7 bases in between. The CDR3 covers 11 residues. The CDR3 DNA reads as TGTGCCAGCATGAGAAGAGAGACCCAGTACTTC. Translating gives CASMRRETQYF.

This CDR3 is CASSLALDTQYF. The DNA for the CDR3 is TGTGCCAGCAGCTTAGCCTTGGATACGCAGTATTTT. This chain joins TRBV11-1 and TRBJ2-3; D gene uncertain. The germline V gene encodes CDR1 SGHAT and CDR2 FQDESV (reference sequence). V lost 0 bases and J 6 bases, leaving 4 bases between the germline ends. The CDR3 sequence is 12 residues long.

The chain carries TRBV19 and TRBJ2-3, with D possibly TRBD2 on 6 matching bases. Germline V CDR1 and CDR2: LNHDA, SQIVND (reference sequence). V was pared by 4 bases and J by 2 bases, with 10 bases between. The CDR3 consists of 14 residues. CDR3 nucleotide sequence: TGTGCCAGTAGTAAGGCGGGGATCACAGATACGCAGTATTTT. Protein: CASSKAGITDTQYF.

The V gene is TRBV7-9, the J gene TRBJ1-2, with 10 bases fitting TRBD1. In germline, CDR1 is SEHNR, CDR2 FQNEAQ (reference sequence). The CDR3 totals 14 residues. Trimming took 4 bases from V and 4 from J; bases not matched to a gene: 3. The DNA of the CDR3 is TGTGCCAGCAGCTCCAGGACAGGGGGCTATGGCTACACCTTC. Translation: CASSSRTGGYGYTF.

The CDR3 bases are TGTGCCAGTAGTATAGCCAGGGACAGTATGGGTCAGCCCCAGCATTTT. Translating it yields CASSIARDSMGQPQHF. The chain carries TRBV19 and TRBJ1-5; TRBD1 matches at 7 bases. J lost 6 bases, V lost 1 base, and 9 bases had no gene match. This CDR3 has 16 residues. In germline, CDR1 is LNHDA, CDR2 SQIVND (reference sequence).

The gene calls are TRBV4-2 and TRBJ2-7, with 11 bases lining up with TRBD2. V lost 3 bases, J lost 2 bases, and 6 bases stayed unmatched. The CDR3 loop spans 16 amino acids. Germline V lookup: CDR1 LGHNA, CDR2 YNFKEQ. The CDR3 DNA follows: TGTGCCAGCAGCCAGGGTGAGGGACTAGCGGCCTACGAGCAGTACTTC. Its translation: CASSQGEGLAAYEQYF.

Only one count was recorded for this clone. J is TRBJ1-1 and V is TRBV19; possible D gene TRBD1, 5 bases. Germline assignment: CDR1 LNHDA and CDR2 SQIVND (reference sequence). This CDR3 is built from 14 residues. The ends were cut back, 8 bases at V and 3 bases at J, with 16 bases in the middle. The CDR3, as DNA: TGTGCCAGTCTTGACAGAACCCGGGACACTGAAGCTTTCTTT. It is translated as CASLDRTRDTEAFF.

The chain joins TRBV15 to TRBJ2-1, with 15 bases matching TRBD2. Trimming removed 3 bases from V and 5 bases from J; junction bases left unmatched: 11. This CDR3 has 19 residues. Germline V gene data show CDR1 as LNHNV and CDR2 as YYDKDF (reference sequence). This CDR3 reads CATSRRTSGGARINNEQFF. CDR3 bases: TGTGCCACCAGCAGGAGGACTAGCGGGGGGGCCAGAATCAACAATGAGCAGTTCTTC.

The rearrangement joins TRBV4-1 to TRBJ2-5, with 10 bases identical to TRBD2. V was pared by 1 base and J by 5 bases, with 10 bases of the junction left unmatched. In germline, CDR1 is MGHRA, CDR2 YSYEKL. The CDR3 totals 17 residues. CDR3 sequence: CASSQGWSGGVWETQYF. The CDR3, as DNA: TGCGCCAGCAGCCAAGGTTGGAGCGGGGGGGTCTGGGAGACCCAGTACTTC.

J is TRBJ1-1 and V is TRBV19; perhaps TRBD1 as D (5 bases). CDR1 and CDR2 (germline): LNHDA, SQIVND (reference sequence). V lost 7 bases and J 3 bases, leaving 12 bases between the germline ends. The CDR3 length is 13 residues. CDR3 amino acids: CASIRGLDTEAFF. The CDR3 DNA sequence: TGTGCCAGTATAAGGGGTCTTGACACTGAAGCTTTCTTT. The full variable domain, its missing parts supplied by reference TRBV19 and TRBJ1-1, is DGGITQSPKYLFRKEGQNVTLSCEQNLNHDAMYWYRQDPGQGLRLIYYSQIVNDFQKGDIAEGYSVSREKKESFPLTVTSAQKNPTAFYLCASIRGLDTEAFFGQGTRLTVV.

The V and J genes are TRBV5-1 and TRBJ1-1, with D possibly TRBD1 on 5 matching bases. Trimming pared 1 base from V and 4 bases from J, leaving 11 bases between. This CDR3 is 14 amino acids long. CDR1 is SGHRS, CDR2 YFSETQ, per germline. This CDR3 reads CASSLTSGSTEAFF. CDR3 in DNA: TGCGCCAGCAGCTTGACCTCAGGGTCCACTGAAGCTTTCTTT.